This T cell receptor beta chain was sequenced in a study of vaccination effects on CD4 cells after COVID-19. Background on the study: Sampling occurred a median 72 days post second dose, range 14 to 241. Points from the study as a whole: Clones of infection and vaccine origin contracted markedly late after vaccination.

The CDR3 totals 15 residues. Trimming shortened V by 5 bases and J by 0 bases, and 11 bases separated the two germline ends. The germline gives CDR1 MNHEY, CDR2 SMNVEV (reference sequence). About this clone: Its antigen is still unknown.

Using immunoSEQ multiplex PCR, the repertoire was profiled, and TCRdb retains in-frame clones only, with some absent. The repertoire includes about 24,000 clones, over 70% of them detected once, and roughly 20% sits in the top ten. ViraFEST used viral peptide pools to expand antigen-specific CD4+ T cells before sequencing. Following culture for about ten days, CD4+ T cells were isolated. Two doses of BNT162b2 or mRNA-1273 vaccine were administered to participants. The study found no prior SARS-CoV-2 infection in the vaccine recipients, who tested negative for nucleocapsid antibodies. This receptor was taken from a human donor who received a COVID-19 vaccine. V gene TRBV27 combines with J gene TRBJ2-1, with D uncertain. The sample here was CD4+ T cells from PBMCs cultured with HCoV-NL63 spike peptides, taken after COVID-19 vaccination. CDR3 loop: CASSPRQSSYNEQFF. The CDR3 coding sequence is TGTGCCAGCAGTCCTAGACAAAGCTCCTACAATGAGCAGTTCTTC.